The 3 T cell receptor beta chains listed next were all sequenced from one sample in a study of T cells in Graves' hyperthyroidism and ophthalmopathy. What was amplified from RNA transcripts were TCR beta CDR3 regions. The primer set for the first-round RT-PCR of the TCR CDR3 was HTBI. TCRdb processed the multiplex PCR reads anew with MiXCR; each CDR3 protein has one entry. The table includes 300,000 to 450,000 distinct CDR3 sequences, approximately 14% detected once. Sequencing input: blood. The receptors were sampled from a woman aged 25 to 39 with Graves' ophthalmopathy.

This clonotype was counted many times. The rearrangement links TRBV2 to TRBJ2-1; the D gene is possibly TRBD2 (6 bases). CDR3 length equals 17 residues. Germline CDR1 SNHLY, CDR2 FYNNEI. Trimming took 4 bases from V and 8 from J, leaving 24 bases between them. The CDR3 sequence: CASSARGSGLLGDEQFF. CDR3 sequence (DNA): TGTGCCAGCAGTGCGCGGGGTAGCGGACTCCTCGGGGATGAGCAGTTCTTC. The full variable domain, its missing parts supplied by reference TRBV2 and TRBJ2-1, is EPEVTQTPSHQVTQMGQEVILRCVPISNHLYFYWYRQILGQKVEFLVSFYNNEISEKSEIFDDQFSVERPDGSNFTLKIRSTKLEDSAMYFCASSARGSGLLGDEQFFGPGTRLTVL.

This chain joins TRBV9 and TRBJ1-2, with 7 bases fitting TRBD1. J gave up 6 bases and V 4 bases, and 9 bases lay outside the gene matches. The CDR3 contains 14 residues. CDR1 is SGDLS and CDR2 is YYNGEE in the germline V gene. CDR3 sequence reads: CASSPGQIPHGYTF. CDR3 DNA sequence: TGTGCCAGCAGCCCGGGACAGATCCCACATGGCTACACCTTC.

Remarks on this clonotype: One base away lies a much larger clone, so this may be a sequencing read error. The rearrangement uses TRBV20-1 and TRBJ2-1, with D possibly being TRBD2 (5 bases). The CDR3 runs 15 residues. Germline V gene sequence: CDR1 DFQATT, CDR2 SNEGSKA (reference sequence). The CDR3 DNA sequence: TGCAGTGCTAGAAGGAGGCAGAGCTCCTGCAATGAGCAGTTCTTC. It is translated as CSARRRQSSCNEQFF.